The 11 T cell receptor beta chains below all came from one sample that was sequenced in a study of blood T cell repertoires in COVID-19. This table comes from immunoSEQ multiplex PCR, and its TCRdb copy is limited to in-frame clones, with some not included. The sample includes over 120,000 clones, approximately 84% of them seen just once. Sequencing was carried out using peripheral blood. The receptors derive from a woman aged 60-75 years with acute or convalescent COVID-19.

This chain uses TRBV5-1 with TRBJ2-1; possible D gene TRBD1, 6 bases. Looked up from germline, CDR1 is SGHRS and CDR2 is YFSETQ. CDR3 length: 15 residues. The ends were cut back, 0 bases at V and 4 bases at J, with 11 bases in the middle. CDR3 nucleotide sequence: TGCGCCAGCAGCTTGGGGACAGATTTTTACAATGAGCAGTTCTTC. It is translated as CASSLGTDFYNEQFF.

J is TRBJ1-3 and V is TRBV19; the D gene is possibly TRBD1 (5 bases). This CDR3 has 14 amino acids. Germline V CDR1 and CDR2: LNHDA, SQIVND (reference sequence). Trimming shortened V by 4 bases and J by 3 bases, and 10 bases separated the two germline ends. DNA of the CDR3: TGTGCCAGTAGTACTCCCCAGGGTGGAAACACCATATATTTT. It yields the protein CASSTPQGGNTIYF.

The rearrangement links TRBV5-1 to TRBJ2-3, with D possibly matching TRBD2 (5 bases). Germline-derived CDR1 and CDR2 are SGHRS and YFSETQ. This CDR3 is 14 amino acids long. Trimming took 8 bases from V and 0 from J, leaving 13 bases between them. CDR3: CASQEALSTDTQYF. The CDR3 bases are TGCGCCAGTCAGGAGGCACTTAGCACAGATACGCAGTATTTT.

The chain recombines TRBV23-1 with TRBJ1-1; D is perhaps TRBD1 (5 bases). TRBV23-1 is given ORF status, its function remaining uncertain. The germline V and J ends were trimmed by 0 bases and 3 bases, with 11 bases remaining between them. The CDR3 sequence is 15 residues long. The CDR3 loop reads CASSQSGGYDTEAFF. CDR3 in DNA: TGCGCCAGCAGTCAATCGGGGGGGTACGACACTGAAGCTTTCTTT.

V gene TRBV2 combines with J gene TRBJ2-3; D is unresolved. V lost 5 bases and J 6 bases, leaving 6 bases between the germline ends. This CDR3 spans 11 amino acids. Germline CDR1 and CDR2: SNHLY and FYNNEI. In DNA form, the CDR3 reads TGTGCCAGCAGTCAGATGGATACGCAGTATTTT. Protein product: CASSQMDTQYF. The full variable domain, its missing parts supplied by reference TRBV2 and TRBJ2-3, is EPEVTQTPSHQVTQMGQEVILRCVPISNHLYFYWYRQILGQKVEFLVSFYNNEISEKSEIFDDQFSVERPDGSNFTLKIRSTKLEDSAMYFCASSQMDTQYFGPGTRLTVL.

The chain employs TRBV11-3 and TRBJ2-2; D unresolved. CDR3 length: 14 residues. Germline V gene data show CDR1 as SGHNT and CDR2 as YENEEA. V lost 0 bases and J 6 bases, leaving 8 bases between the germline ends. CDR3 nucleotides: TGTGCCAGCAGCTTAGAAGGTCTAGCCGGGGAGCTGTTTTTT. The encoded protein is CASSLEGLAGELFF.

The chain has TRBV12-3 or TRBV12-4 and TRBJ2-3, with D perhaps matching TRBD2 (5 bases). The CDR3 loop spans 13 amino acids. V gave up 3 bases and J gave up 6 bases, with 10 bases separating them. CDR3 residues: CASSLGASDTQYF. The CDR3 DNA reads as TGTGCCAGCAGTTTGGGAGCATCGGATACGCAGTATTTT.

This chain connects TRBV11-3 to TRBJ2-5, with 7 bases that match TRBD2. The germline gives CDR1 SGHNT, CDR2 YENEEA. With 4 bases clipped from V and 5 bases from J, the junction kept 10 bases outside the gene matches. CDR3 length: 15 amino acids. The CDR3 DNA reads as TGTGCCAGCAGCTCACGAAGCCGGGGGGTTGAGACCCAGTACTTC. Translating gives CASSSRSRGVETQYF.

The chain uses TRBV7-9 and TRBJ2-3, with 8 bases aligning to TRBD2. CDR3 size: 16 residues. The junction had 8 bases not matched to a gene; V was cut back by 5 bases and J by 1 base. Germline values: CDR1 SEHNR, CDR2 FQNEAQ (reference sequence). The CDR3 nucleotides are TGTGCCAGCAGCACCCGACTAGCGCGACGCACAGATACGCAGTATTTT. Encoded protein: CASSTRLARRTDTQYF.

As regards this clone: The junction does not match germline at one end; this may be a read error. This rearrangement joins TRBV19 to TRBJ1-6, with unresolved D. From germline, CDR1 is LNHDA and CDR2 SQIVND (reference sequence). The CDR3 length is 16 residues. CDR3 bases: TGTGCCAGTAGCGACATCAAAATTCGGTATAGTTCACCCCTCCACTTT. Its translation is CASSDIKIRYSSPLHF.

The gene calls are TRBV7-9 and TRBJ1-3; D gene unclear. V lost 2 bases and J lost 0, with 11 bases in between. The germline V gene encodes CDR1 SEHNR and CDR2 FQNEAQ (reference sequence). This CDR3 contains 16 residues. For the CDR3, the DNA is TGTGCCAGCAGCTTACTGTCAGTTCTCTCTGGAAACACCATATATTTT. It yields the protein CASSLLSVLSGNTIYF.